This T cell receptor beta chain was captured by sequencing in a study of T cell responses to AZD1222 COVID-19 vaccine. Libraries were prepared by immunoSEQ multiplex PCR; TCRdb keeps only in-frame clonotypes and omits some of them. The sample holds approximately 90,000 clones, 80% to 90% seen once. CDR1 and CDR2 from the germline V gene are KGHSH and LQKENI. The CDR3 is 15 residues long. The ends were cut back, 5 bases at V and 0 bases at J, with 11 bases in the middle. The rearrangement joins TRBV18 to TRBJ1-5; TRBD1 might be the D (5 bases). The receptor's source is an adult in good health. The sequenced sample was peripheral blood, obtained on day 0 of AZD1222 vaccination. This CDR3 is CASSRNRSSNQPQHF. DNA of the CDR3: TGTGCCAGCTCAAGGAACAGGAGTAGCAATCAGCCCCAGCATTTT.